A single sample gave rise to the 7 T cell receptor beta chains below, sequenced in a study of human T cells and chemical hapten exposure (dated by TCRdb to 2020 to 2022). The time point label here, explained by the study, means: patch test 1, 2 weeks after DPC sensitization. The treatment or condition label here, explained by the study, means: therapeutic diphenylcyclopropenone sensitization with weekly scalp DPC. The method behind the library was RACE. Sequencing relied on a NextSeq 500. TCRdb handled the public reads itself, with Q25 trimming in fastp and clone calling in MiXCR, and kept productive beta chains. All rows with the same CDR3 protein become a single entry with the most common DNA and genes. The sample contains approximately 350,000 distinct CDR3 sequences, around 6.9% of them found a single time. The ten largest clones add up to 7.5% to 8.5% of the sample. Sequences were derived from whole blood, sampled in connection with sensitization to the hapten diphenylcyclopropenone (DPC). These receptors were collected from a woman aged 18-35 years with alopecia areata. Some clones in this sample may be carry-over from other donors' samples.

The V and J genes are TRBV27 and TRBJ1-5; 9 nucleotides align to TRBD1. The CDR3 loop spans 16 amino acids. The V segment lost 0 bases and the J segment 5 bases; nucleotides outside the gene matches: 5. Germline CDR1 and CDR2: MNHEY and SMNVEV (reference sequence). The CDR3 region has the DNA TGTGCCAGCAGTTTATCCCGAACAGGGGGCGATCAGCCCCAGCATTTT. Protein product: CASSLSRTGGDQPQHF.

In this sample, this clonotype turned up many times. The gene calls are TRBV12-5 and TRBJ1-5; 8 positions agree with TRBD1. Trimming removed 6 bases from V and 0 bases from J; junction bases left unmatched: 10. From germline, CDR1 is LGHNT and CDR2 FRNRAP. The CDR3 totals 17 residues. The CDR3 coding sequence is TGTGCTAGTGGCTCCAGGACGGACAGGGATAGCAATCAGCCCCAGCATTTT. This sequence encodes CASGSRTDRDSNQPQHF. Complete variable domain (other parts from reference TRBV12-5 and TRBJ1-5): DARVTQTPRHKVTEMGQEVTMRCQPILGHNTVFWYRQTMMQGLELLAYFRNRAPLDDSGMPKDRFSAEMPDATLATLKIQPSEPRDSAVYFCASGSRTDRDSNQPQHFGDGTRLSIL.

In this sample, this clonotype turned up a few times. This sequence joins TRBV20-1 and TRBJ2-7, with 9 bases fitting TRBD1. V lost 2 bases, J lost 1 base, and 3 bases stayed unmatched. CDR1 and CDR2 (germline): DFQATT, SNEGSKA (reference sequence). CDR3 length: 14 residues. CDR3 residues: CSARPTGGSYEQYF. The CDR3, as DNA: TGCAGTGCTAGACCGACAGGGGGTTCCTACGAGCAGTACTTC.

This clonotype was seen many times. V gene TRBV29-1 combines with J gene TRBJ1-1; the D is unclear. The CDR3 is 12 residues long. The germline CDR1 and CDR2 sequences are SQVTM and ANQGSEA. V lost 5 bases to trimming and J lost 11 bases, with 18 bases between them. The CDR3 loop is CSVIVGAEGAFF. CDR3 coding DNA: TGCAGCGTTATAGTTGGCGCTGAAGGGGCTTTCTTT.

The chain links TRBV6-1 to TRBJ1-2; 8 bases align to TRBD1. The CDR3 consists of 14 residues. The V segment lost 2 bases and the J segment 8 bases; nucleotides outside the gene matches: 7. The V gene's germline CDR1 is MNHNS and CDR2 SASEGT. CDR3 in DNA: TGTGCCAGCAGTGAAACTGGACAGGGAAGAGGCTACACCTTC. Its protein is CASSETGQGRGYTF.

This clonotype was recorded many times. The V call is TRBV13, the J call TRBJ1-2; 7 bases line up with TRBD1. With V trimmed by 5 bases and J by 4 bases, 10 bases remained unmatched. CDR1 is PRHDT, CDR2 FYEKMQ, per germline (reference sequence). This CDR3 is 15 amino acids long. CDR3 sequence reads: CASSLDSAGGYGYTF. DNA of the CDR3: TGTGCCAGCAGCCTGGATTCCGCAGGGGGCTATGGCTACACCTTC.

This clonotype was recorded many times. The chain employs TRBV2 and TRBJ2-1, with 7 bases that match TRBD1. Germline CDR1 is SNHLY and CDR2 is FYNNEI. This CDR3 contains 14 residues. Trimming cost V 6 bases and J 14 bases; bases outside gene matches: 16. The CDR3 sequence: CASRVTAITTGKFF. CDR3 in DNA: TGTGCCAGCAGAGTGACAGCAATTACGACAGGGAAGTTCTTC.